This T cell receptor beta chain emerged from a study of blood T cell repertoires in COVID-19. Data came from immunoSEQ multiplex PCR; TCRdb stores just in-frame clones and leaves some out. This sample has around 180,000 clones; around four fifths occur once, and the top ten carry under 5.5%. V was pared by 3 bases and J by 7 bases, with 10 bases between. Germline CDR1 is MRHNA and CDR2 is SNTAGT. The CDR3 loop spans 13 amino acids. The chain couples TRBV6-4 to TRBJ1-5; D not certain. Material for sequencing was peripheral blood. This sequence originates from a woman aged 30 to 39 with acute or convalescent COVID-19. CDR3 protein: CASSESESQPQHF. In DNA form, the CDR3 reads TGTGCCAGCAGTGAAAGCGAGTCGCAGCCCCAGCATTTT.